The 29 T cell receptor beta chains presented below share a single source sample, sequenced in a study of cytomegalovirus exposure and HLA in healthy donors. Primers: 60 Vbeta forward and 13 Jbeta reverse. The assay was immunoSEQ multiplex PCR, and TCRdb's table has in-frame clones only and misses some. The sample lists about 100,000 clones; over 60% were seen once. Source material: PBMCs. The receptors shown here come from a female donor in good health and CMV-seropositive.

V usage is TRBV4-1 and J usage is TRBJ1-4; 12 bases map to TRBD1. The trim removed 4 bases at V and 3 bases at J, leaving 15 bases unmatched. Looked up from germline, CDR1 is MGHRA and CDR2 is YSYEKL. This CDR3 comprises 20 residues. The CDR3 region is CASSRVPAGQGAAANEKLFF. The CDR3 DNA reads as TGCGCCAGCAGCCGAGTTCCTGCGGGACAGGGGGCTGCAGCTAATGAAAAACTGTTTTTT.

The rearrangement links TRBV12-5 to TRBJ2-1; unclear D gene. Trimming stripped 0 bases from V and 4 bases from J, with 10 bases between. Germline values: CDR1 LGHNT, CDR2 FRNRAP. This CDR3 has 15 amino acids. The CDR3 loop reads CASGLVEVAYNEQFF. The CDR3 DNA follows: TGTGCTAGTGGTTTGGTCGAAGTCGCGTACAATGAGCAGTTCTTC.

This chain's CDR3 is CASSLKQGPYNEQFF. As DNA, the CDR3 is TGTGCCAGCAGCCTGAAACAGGGCCCCTACAATGAGCAGTTCTTC. The rearrangement links TRBV5-4 to TRBJ2-1; tentatively, D is TRBD1 (6 bases). V was cut by 4 bases and J by 2 bases, with 13 bases left in between. This CDR3 contains 15 residues. The germline V gene encodes CDR1 SGHNT and CDR2 YYREEE (reference sequence).

Remarks on this clone: Its ends do not fully match the called genes, so a read error is possible. The chain recombines TRBV4-1 with TRBJ1-2; a weak D match, TRBD1 (5 bases). There are 13 residues in the CDR3. Germline CDR1 reads MGHRA; CDR2 reads YSYEKL. As DNA, the CDR3 is TGCGCCAACAGCCTCCGGGGGGACTATGGCTACACCTTC. This sequence encodes CANSLRGDYGYTF.

The J gene is TRBJ1-2, the V gene TRBV5-5; TRBD1 matches at 10 bases. V gave up 4 bases and J gave up 8 bases; unmatched junction bases: 11. The CDR3 consists of 15 residues. Germline lookup yields CDR1 SGHKS and CDR2 YYEKEE (reference sequence). CDR3 nucleotides: TGTGCCAGCAGCGTTCAAACCGGGACAGGGGACGGCTACACCTTC. It codes for CASSVQTGTGDGYTF.

This clone has a single count. The rearrangement joins TRBV9 to TRBJ2-2, with 8 positions matching TRBD2. Losses at the gene ends were 4 bases for V and 4 bases for J; bases not matched to a gene: 6. Per germline, CDR1 SGDLS and CDR2 YYNGEE. The CDR3 is 15 residues long. This chain's CDR3 is CASSLSGSATGELFF. The DNA of the CDR3 is TGTGCCAGCAGCCTAAGCGGGAGCGCCACCGGGGAGCTGTTTTTT.

The chain recombines TRBV5-1 with TRBJ1-2, with TRBD1 matching over 10 bases. This CDR3 is 15 amino acids long. V shed 2 bases, J shed 7 bases, and the junction held 8 bases outside the gene matches. CDR1 is SGHRS, CDR2 YFSETQ, per germline. CDR3 sequence reads: CASSLASGTGVGYTF. The CDR3 nucleotides read TGCGCCAGCAGCTTAGCCTCCGGGACAGGGGTTGGCTACACCTTC.

The J gene is TRBJ2-2, the V gene TRBV5-1; D is undetermined. V lost 1 base and J lost 0, with 10 bases in between. This CDR3 is built from 16 residues. CDR1 and CDR2 (germline): SGHRS, YFSETQ. In DNA, the CDR3 is TGCGCCAGCAGCTTGTTTCAGACATCGAACACCGGGGAGCTGTTTTTT. As protein: CASSLFQTSNTGELFF.

This chain uses TRBV2 with TRBJ1-5; 10 bases align to TRBD1. Unmatched junction bases numbered 10, after V lost 5 bases and J lost 0 bases. CDR1 and CDR2 (germline): SNHLY, FYNNEI. CDR3 length: 18 amino acids. The CDR3 region has the DNA TGTGCCAGCAGTTCGGACAGGGGGAAGATCCTTAGCAATCAGCCCCAGCATTTT. Amino acids: CASSSDRGKILSNQPQHF. The full variable domain, in which reference TRBV2 and TRBJ1-5 provide the parts outside the CDR3, is EPEVTQTPSHQVTQMGQEVILRCVPISNHLYFYWYRQILGQKVEFLVSFYNNEISEKSEIFDDQFSVERPDGSNFTLKIRSTKLEDSAMYFCASSSDRGKILSNQPQHFGDGTRLSIL.

The chain couples TRBV1 to TRBJ1-2; TRBD1 was called by the table and not checked on the DNA. TRBV1 represents a pseudogene. The CDR3 runs 16 residues. CDR3 nucleotides: TGCACCAGCAGCCGACAGACTTGTGCCGTTCCCTATGGCTACACCTTC. Its protein product is CTSSRQTCAVPYGYTF.

CDR3: CASSPMASGGQETQYF. The CDR3 coding sequence is TGTGCCAGCTCACCAATGGCTAGCGGGGGGCAAGAGACCCAGTACTTC. The chain has TRBV18 and TRBJ2-5, with 11 bases aligning to TRBD2. Germline V lookup: CDR1 KGHSH, CDR2 LQKENI. The junction had 4 bases not matched to a gene; V was cut back by 2 bases and J by 2 bases. This CDR3 region has 16 residues.

The chain joins TRBV7-2 to TRBJ1-2; D remains unclear. There are 15 residues in the CDR3. The V end lost 3 bases, the J end lost 5 bases, and 16 bases lay between the germline ends. Germline V gene lookup returns CDR1 SGHTA and CDR2 FQGNSA. The CDR3 spells CASSLALQDNYGYTF. The CDR3 DNA sequence: TGTGCCAGCAGCTTGGCCCTGCAGGATAATTATGGCTACACCTTC.

The J gene is TRBJ2-3, the V gene TRBV4-1; TRBD1 is a possible D gene (5 bases). V lost 1 base, J lost 6 bases, and 17 bases lay in between. Germline V gene data show CDR1 as MGHRA and CDR2 as YSYEKL. The CDR3 covers 16 residues. The CDR3 sequence: CASSQVYVLPGDTQYF. CDR3 sequence (DNA): TGCGCCAGCAGCCAAGTGTACGTTCTCCCAGGGGATACGCAGTATTTT.

This chain connects TRBV7-9 to TRBJ1-6, with D possibly being TRBD1 (5 bases). V dropped 5 bases and J dropped 14 bases, with 16 bases sitting between them. Germline CDR1 and CDR2: SEHNR and FQNEAQ (reference sequence). This CDR3 region has 13 residues. As DNA, the CDR3 is TGTGCCAGCAGCCAATTTAAGGAAGGGGCCCTCCACTTT. Its translation is CASSQFKEGALHF.

V and J are TRBV28 and TRBJ1-5; D perhaps matches TRBD1 (6 bases). V dropped 7 bases and J dropped 3 bases, with 13 bases sitting between them. From germline, CDR1 is MDHEN and CDR2 SYDVKM. The CDR3 sequence is 14 residues long. CDR3 nucleotides: TGTGCCAGCACCCACAGGGCCGACAATCAGCCCCAGCATTTT. As protein: CASTHRADNQPQHF.

The chain recombines TRBV2 with TRBJ2-1; 7 bases match TRBD2. Germline CDR1 reads SNHLY; CDR2 reads FYNNEI. The CDR3 sequence is 15 residues long. The V gene end was trimmed by 7 bases and the J gene end by 3 bases; junction bases not matched to a gene: 9. The CDR3 sequence is CASIHAGLNYNEQFF. DNA of the CDR3: TGTGCCAGCATTCACGCGGGACTAAACTACAATGAGCAGTTCTTC.

This rearrangement joins TRBV6-1 to TRBJ1-2, with TRBD1 identical over 8 bases. After removal of 4 bases from V and 4 bases from J, the junction contained 5 bases not matched to a gene. The germline gives CDR1 MNHNS, CDR2 SASEGT. The CDR3 contains 14 residues. The CDR3 reads CASSGTGRGYGYTF. CDR3 nucleotide sequence: TGTGCCAGCAGTGGGACAGGGAGAGGCTATGGCTACACCTTC.

V usage is TRBV7-2 and J usage is TRBJ2-1; 13 bases align to TRBD2. CDR1 and CDR2 (germline): SGHTA, FQGNSA. The CDR3 loop spans 16 amino acids. Unmatched junction bases numbered 8, after V lost 3 bases and J lost 9 bases. CDR3 bases: TGTGCCAGCAGCTTTACCACTAGCGGGAGGGAAAGTGAGCAGTTCTTC. Protein: CASSFTTSGRESEQFF.

This rearrangement joins TRBV5-5 to TRBJ2-1, with 8 bases aligning to TRBD2. CDR1 is SGHKS, CDR2 YYEKEE, per germline (reference sequence). The V and J ends lost 4 bases and 2 bases, in that order; junction bases with no gene match: 5. This CDR3 contains 15 residues. CDR3 loop: CASSLGLATYNEQFF. CDR3 nucleotide sequence: TGTGCCAGCAGCCTCGGACTAGCCACCTACAATGAGCAGTTCTTC.

There are a few counts of this clone. The rearrangement joins TRBV30 to TRBJ1-3; D is unclear. The CDR3 is 14 residues long. V gave up 2 bases and J gave up 2 bases, with 10 bases separating them. CDR1 and CDR2 (germline): GTSNPN, SVGIG (reference sequence). The CDR3 sequence: CAWSFGTAGNTIYF. DNA for the CDR3: TGTGCCTGGAGTTTTGGTACAGCTGGAAACACCATATATTTT. Complete variable domain (other parts from reference TRBV30 and TRBJ1-3): SQTIHQWPATLVQPVGSPLSLECTVEGTSNPNLYWYRQAAGRGLQLLFYSVGIGQISSEVPQNLSASRPQDRQFILSSKKLLLSDSGFYLCAWSFGTAGNTIYFGEGSWLTVV.

In DNA form, the CDR3 reads TGTGCCAGTACCCAGAAAAATAGCAATCAGCCCCAGCATTTT. This codes for CASTQKNSNQPQHF. The chain joins TRBV19 to TRBJ1-5, with D unresolved. With 7 bases removed from V and 0 bases from J, the gap between germline ends came to 10 bases. The CDR3 runs 14 residues. Germline CDR1 and CDR2: LNHDA and SQIVND (reference sequence).

This chain connects TRBV10-3 to TRBJ1-1; D remains ambiguous. From germline, CDR1 is ENHRY and CDR2 SYGVKD. This CDR3 comprises 15 residues. V dropped 4 bases and J dropped 3 bases, with 15 bases sitting between them. CDR3 loop: CAISGVQATDTEAFF. CDR3 DNA sequence: TGTGCCATCAGTGGGGTCCAGGCGACCGACACTGAAGCTTTCTTT.

The chain has TRBV28 and TRBJ2-1; possible D gene TRBD2, 6 bases. V lost 6 bases, J lost 9 bases, and 21 bases lay in between. There are 15 residues in the CDR3. Germline-derived CDR1 and CDR2 are MDHEN and SYDVKM. CDR3 in DNA: TGTGCCAGCAGCTCAGGGTCCCGGGCGCGGGGTGAGCAGTTCTTC. It translates to CASSSGSRARGEQFF.

The chain links TRBV9 to TRBJ2-1; TRBD2 agrees at 11 bases. The germline V gene encodes CDR1 SGDLS and CDR2 YYNGEE. Trimming took 3 bases from V and 2 from J; bases not matched to a gene: 4. This CDR3 has 16 amino acids. The CDR3 spells CASSALAGAAYNEQFF. Here the CDR3 DNA reads TGTGCCAGCAGCGCACTAGCGGGAGCTGCCTACAATGAGCAGTTCTTC.

This chain joins TRBV19 and TRBJ1-1; 7 bases match TRBD1. The CDR3 extends over 13 amino acids. From germline, CDR1 is LNHDA and CDR2 SQIVND (reference sequence). Unmatched junction bases numbered 2, after V lost 1 base and J lost 6 bases. The CDR3 spells CASSIGGGPEAFF. The CDR3 region has the DNA TGTGCCAGTAGTATAGGAGGGGGCCCTGAAGCTTTCTTT.

The chain combines TRBV27 with TRBJ1-2; 9 bases agree with TRBD1. The V and J ends lost 5 bases and 4 bases, in that order; junction bases with no gene match: 5. This CDR3 region has 14 residues. CDR1 is MNHEY, CDR2 SMNVEV, per germline (reference sequence). The CDR3: CASSRDREVYGYTF. The CDR3 region has the DNA TGTGCCAGCAGTAGGGACAGGGAGGTCTATGGCTACACCTTC.

This clone has at least ten counts. The V gene is TRBV5-4, the J gene TRBJ2-1; 8 bases align to TRBD1. The CDR3 loop spans 15 amino acids. Germline CDR1 SGHNT, CDR2 YYREEE (reference sequence). J gave up 2 bases and V 5 bases, and 6 bases lay outside the gene matches. Here the CDR3 DNA reads TGTGCCAGCAGTCCCCAGGACAGGGCCTACAATGAGCAGTTCTTC. Protein sequence: CASSPQDRAYNEQFF.

In its sample, this clone was seen once. The rearrangement uses TRBV6-5 and TRBJ1-1; 11 bases match TRBD1. With V trimmed by 9 bases and J by 0 bases, 6 bases remained unmatched. CDR1 is MNHEY, CDR2 SVGAGI, per germline. There are 15 residues in the CDR3. The CDR3 here is CASSRTGGVNTEAFF. CDR3 nucleotide sequence: TGTGCCAGTTCCCGGACAGGGGGCGTGAACACTGAAGCTTTCTTT.

The CDR3, as DNA: TGTGCCAGCAGCTTAAGGCCTACAGGGCTCTTGTTGAACACTGAAGCTTTCTTT. It translates to CASSLRPTGLLLNTEAFF. This chain connects TRBV7-3 to TRBJ1-1; perhaps TRBD1 as D (6 bases). Germline-derived CDR1 and CDR2 are SGHTA and FQGTGA. This CDR3 is built from 18 residues. V lost 1 base to trimming and J lost 0 bases, with 18 bases between them.